What follows are 21 T cell receptor beta chains derived from one specimen sequenced in a study of blood T cell repertoires in COVID-19 (dated by TCRdb to about 2020). Preparation of the library involved the immunoSEQ multiplex PCR assay. TCRdb re-hosts the immuneACCESS table, in-frame sequences only. Its copies lack some clones; in the studies checked, an unresolved V gene accounts for under half of them, and the cause for the rest is not known. The sample includes 100,000 to 150,000 clones, with roughly 84% observed a single time. The ten largest account for roughly an eighth of the sample. Sequenced: peripheral blood. The origin of the receptors is a young woman who had recovered from COVID-19.

V usage is TRBV5-6 and J usage is TRBJ1-4, with TRBD1 matching over 8 bases. J lost 7 bases, V lost 0 bases, and 11 bases had no gene match. Germline loops: CDR1 SGHDT, CDR2 YYEEEE. The CDR3 is 17 amino acids. CDR3: CASSLAKQGAFAEKLFF. The CDR3 DNA is TGTGCCAGCAGCTTGGCCAAGCAGGGGGCGTTTGCTGAAAAACTGTTTTTT.

The V call is TRBV7-3, the J call TRBJ2-1, with 14 bases aligning to TRBD2. Looked up from germline, CDR1 is SGHTA and CDR2 is FQGTGA. The V gene end was trimmed by 4 bases and the J gene end by 8 bases; junction bases not matched to a gene: 7. CDR3 length: 16 amino acids. In nucleotides, the CDR3 is TGTGCCAGCAGCTGGATGGGGACTAGCGGGAGACATGAGCAGTTCTTC. This codes for CASSWMGTSGRHEQFF.

The CDR3 DNA is TGCAGCGTCTCCTGGGACACTAGCGGGAGGGCCAGAGATACGCAGTATTTT. Translated, it gives CSVSWDTSGRARDTQYF. The V and J genes are TRBV29-1 and TRBJ2-3; 13 bases map to TRBD2. Germline V gives CDR1 SQVTM, CDR2 ANQGSEA. The J segment lost 5 bases and the V segment lost 6 bases, leaving 14 bases of the junction unmatched. The CDR3 totals 17 residues.

This chain links TRBV14 with TRBJ2-7; D unresolved. V was shortened by 0 bases and J by 6 bases, with 12 bases between the two germline ends. This CDR3 is built from 14 residues. In germline, CDR1 is SGHDN, CDR2 FVKESK. CDR3 residues: CASSQEFTGSEQYF. The CDR3 DNA sequence: TGTGCCAGCAGCCAAGAGTTTACGGGTTCCGAGCAGTACTTC.

This chain connects TRBV5-1 to TRBJ2-2; tentative D call: TRBD1 (6 bases). CDR3 size: 14 residues. Trimming shortened V by 4 bases and J by 2 bases, and 9 bases separated the two germline ends. Germline CDR1 and CDR2: SGHRS and YFSETQ. The DNA of the CDR3 is TGCGCCAGCAGCGAACAGGGCAACACCGGGGAGCTGTTTTTT. It specifies CASSEQGNTGELFF.

The chain links TRBV6-1 to TRBJ1-2, with TRBD1 as a possible D gene (5 bases). V dropped 1 base and J dropped 8 bases, with 8 bases sitting between them. Germline V gene data show CDR1 as MNHNS and CDR2 as SASEGT. The CDR3 loop spans 12 amino acids. CDR3 nucleotide sequence: TGTGCCAGCAGTGAAGGAAGGGGCGGCTACACCTTC. It translates to CASSEGRGGYTF.

This CDR3 reads CASSTTGARDNEQFF. CDR3 DNA: TGTGCCAGCAGCACAACAGGGGCCAGGGACAATGAGCAGTTCTTC. This chain uses TRBV5-5 with TRBJ2-1, with 7 bases matching TRBD1. J lost 5 bases, V lost 4 bases, and 9 bases had no gene match. The CDR3 has 15 residues. CDR1 is SGHKS, CDR2 YYEKEE, per germline (reference sequence).

The chain recombines TRBV11-2 with TRBJ1-1, with D maybe TRBD1 (6 bases). The CDR3 has 14 residues. The germline V gene has CDR1 SGHAT and CDR2 FQNNGV. Deletions cut 5 bases from V and 0 bases from J, with 10 bases between. CDR3 protein: CASSIWGLNTEAFF. DNA for the CDR3: TGTGCCAGCAGCATCTGGGGGCTGAACACTGAAGCTTTCTTT.

The CDR3 nucleotides read TGTGCCAGCAGCTTAAGGACAGGGGGCCGGGTTGCGAACACCGGGGAGCTGTTTTTT. Amino acids: CASSLRTGGRVANTGELFF. This chain links TRBV11-3 with TRBJ2-2; 11 bases line up with TRBD1. The CDR3 covers 19 residues. J was trimmed by 0 bases and V by 2 bases; bases with no gene match: 8. The germline gives CDR1 SGHNT, CDR2 YENEEA.

This clone was seen many times. This rearrangement joins TRBV19 to TRBJ1-5; maybe TRBD1 (6 bases). Trimming removed 3 bases at V and 2 bases at J, with 11 bases between. This CDR3 spans 15 amino acids. Per germline, CDR1 LNHDA and CDR2 SQIVND (reference sequence). In DNA, the CDR3 is TGTGCCAGTAGTATGATCCGGACAGGCAATCAGCCCCAGCATTTT. Its protein product is CASSMIRTGNQPQHF.

V is TRBV23-1 and J is TRBJ2-2; TRBD1 aligns across 11 bases. TRBV23-1 is placed among ORFs of uncertain function. CDR3 length: 17 residues. V lost 8 bases to trimming and J lost 1 base; unmatched junction nucleotides: 9. The CDR3 spells CASGLIGTGGNTGELFF. The CDR3 coding sequence is TGCGCCAGCGGATTAATAGGGACAGGGGGGAACACCGGGGAGCTGTTTTTT.

This clone showed up just once. The V and J genes are TRBV7-2 and TRBJ2-3, with 8 bases lining up with TRBD2. The V gene end was trimmed by 4 bases and the J gene end by 0 bases; junction bases not matched to a gene: 12. CDR3 length: 18 residues. The germline gives CDR1 SGHTA, CDR2 FQGNSA. The CDR3 DNA follows: TGTGCCAGCAGCTCTCCTACCCGACTAGCGAGAAGCACAGATACGCAGTATTTT. Encoded protein: CASSSPTRLARSTDTQYF.

This clone appeared once. CDR3 sequence: CASKDSQTMSSGNTIYF. The CDR3 DNA follows: TGTGCCAGTAAAGACAGTCAAACAATGAGCTCTGGAAACACCATATATTTT. The chain carries TRBV19 and TRBJ1-3; the D gene is possibly TRBD1 (5 bases). This CDR3 comprises 17 residues. V lost 7 bases and J 0 bases, leaving 19 bases between the germline ends. The V gene's germline CDR1 is LNHDA and CDR2 SQIVND (reference sequence).

This clone showed up just once. The sample holds other DNA sequences that translate to the same CDR3. The V gene is TRBV19, the J gene TRBJ2-1; D not certain. Per the germline V gene, CDR1 is LNHDA and CDR2 is SQIVND (reference sequence). V shed 3 bases and J shed 4 bases, with 7 bases lying between them. The CDR3 is 13 residues long. The CDR3 sequence: CASSISGYNEQFF. DNA for the CDR3: TGTGCCAGTAGTATTAGTGGTTACAATGAGCAGTTCTTC. The full variable domain, in which reference TRBV19 and TRBJ2-1 provide the parts outside the CDR3, is DGGITQSPKYLFRKEGQNVTLSCEQNLNHDAMYWYRQDPGQGLRLIYYSQIVNDFQKGDIAEGYSVSREKKESFPLTVTSAQKNPTAFYLCASSISGYNEQFFGPGTRLTVL.

This sequence joins TRBV11-1 and TRBJ2-7; 7 bases are a match to TRBD1. Germline V gives CDR1 SGHAT, CDR2 FQDESV (reference sequence). The V gene end was trimmed by 5 bases and the J gene end by 5 bases; junction bases not matched to a gene: 3. CDR3 length: 12 amino acids. This CDR3 is CASSDGTDEQYF. The CDR3 nucleotides read TGTGCCAGCAGCGACGGGACAGACGAGCAGTACTTC.

This clone was recorded a few times. The rearrangement joins TRBV11-2 to TRBJ2-5; 11 bases are a match to TRBD1. There are 14 residues in the CDR3. With 5 bases clipped from V and 4 bases from J, the junction kept 3 bases outside the gene matches. From germline, CDR1 is SGHAT and CDR2 FQNNGV. The CDR3 DNA follows: TGTGCCAGCAGCCAAGGGACAGGGGGAGAGACCCAGTACTTC. It specifies CASSQGTGGETQYF.

This clone was recorded once. The rearrangement joins TRBV6-6 to TRBJ2-7; 8 nucleotides line up with TRBD2. V was pared by 6 bases and J by 5 bases, with 3 bases of the junction left unmatched. The germline gives CDR1 MNHNY, CDR2 SVGAGI (reference sequence). CDR3 length: 12 residues. The CDR3 spells CASSPTSDEQYF. In nucleotides, the CDR3 is TGTGCCAGCAGCCCGACTAGCGACGAGCAGTACTTC.

About this clone itself: This CDR3 is missing its conserved last phenylalanine or tryptophan, likely due to a read error. The limits of the CDR3 on the DNA are not certain, so only TCRdb's listed CDR3 is given. The V and J genes are TRBV5-1 and TRBJ1-5. The CDR3 is made up of 13 amino acids, end residues included. Germline lookup yields CDR1 SGHRS and CDR2 YFSETQ. CDR3: CASSLAPVVGGAI.

This rearrangement joins TRBV9 to TRBJ2-5; the D gene is possibly TRBD2 (5 bases). Trimming removed 0 bases from V and 5 bases from J, with 14 bases in between. This CDR3 has 15 amino acids. Germline lookup yields CDR1 SGDLS and CDR2 YYNGEE. The CDR3 bases are TGTGCCAGCAGCGTAGGAAATCTGGGAGTGGAGACCCAGTACTTC. Translating it yields CASSVGNLGVETQYF.

The chain is built from TRBV7-2 and TRBJ2-2; perhaps TRBD1 as D (5 bases). Per the germline V gene, CDR1 is SGHTA and CDR2 is FQGNSA. This CDR3 is built from 15 residues. V was clipped by 4 bases and J by 6 bases, with 15 bases between them. The CDR3 bases are TGTGCCAGCAGCTCCGTAGGTGGGGCCGCCGGGGAGCTGTTTTTT. It specifies CASSSVGGAAGELFF.

The chain recombines TRBV27 with TRBJ1-5; D ambiguous. V was pared by 3 bases and J by 1 base, with 13 bases between. The CDR3 has 16 residues. CDR1 is MNHEY, CDR2 SMNVEV, per germline (reference sequence). CDR3 in amino acids: CASSFYFYCSNQPQHF. DNA for the CDR3: TGTGCCAGCAGTTTTTACTTTTACTGCAGCAATCAGCCCCAGCATTTT.